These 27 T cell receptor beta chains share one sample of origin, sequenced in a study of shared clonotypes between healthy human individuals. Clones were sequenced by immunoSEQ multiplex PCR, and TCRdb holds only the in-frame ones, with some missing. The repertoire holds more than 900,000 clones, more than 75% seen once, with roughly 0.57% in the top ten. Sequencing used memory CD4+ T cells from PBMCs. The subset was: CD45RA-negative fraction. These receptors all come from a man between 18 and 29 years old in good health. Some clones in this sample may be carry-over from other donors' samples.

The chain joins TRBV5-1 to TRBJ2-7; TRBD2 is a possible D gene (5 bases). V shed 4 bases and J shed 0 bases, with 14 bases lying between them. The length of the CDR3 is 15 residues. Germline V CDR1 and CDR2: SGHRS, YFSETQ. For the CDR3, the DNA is TGCGCCAGCAGCGCGACCGGACTTCGCTCCTACGAGCAGTACTTC. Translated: CASSATGLRSYEQYF.

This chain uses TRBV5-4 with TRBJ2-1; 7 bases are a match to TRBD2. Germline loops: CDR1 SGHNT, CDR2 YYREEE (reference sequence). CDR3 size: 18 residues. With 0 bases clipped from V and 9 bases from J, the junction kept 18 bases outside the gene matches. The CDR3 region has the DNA TGTGCCAGCAGCTTGGGGGGAGGGGTTAGCGGGTCTGCCCTTGAGCAGTTCTTC. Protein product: CASSLGGGVSGSALEQFF.

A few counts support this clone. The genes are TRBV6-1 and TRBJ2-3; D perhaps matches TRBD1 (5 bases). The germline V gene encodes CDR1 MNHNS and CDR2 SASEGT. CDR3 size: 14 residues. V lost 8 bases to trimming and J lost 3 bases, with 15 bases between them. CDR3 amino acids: CASSSWGRTDTQYF. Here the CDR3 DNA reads TGTGCCAGCTCGTCCTGGGGCCGAACAGATACGCAGTATTTT.

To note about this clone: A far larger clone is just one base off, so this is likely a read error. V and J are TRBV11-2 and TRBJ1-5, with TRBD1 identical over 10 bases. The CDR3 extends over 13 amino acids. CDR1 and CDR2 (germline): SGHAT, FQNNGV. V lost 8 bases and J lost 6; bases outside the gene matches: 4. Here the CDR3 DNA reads TGTGCCAGCGGCTGGACAGGGGGTCAGCCCCAGCATTTT. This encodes CASGWTGGQPQHF. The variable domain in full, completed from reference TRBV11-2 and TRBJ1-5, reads EAGVAQSPRYKIIEKRQSVAFWCNPISGHATLYWYQQILGQGPKLLIQFQNNGVVDDSQLPKDRFSAERLKGVDSTLKIQPAKLEDSAVYLCASGWTGGQPQHFGDGTRLSIL.

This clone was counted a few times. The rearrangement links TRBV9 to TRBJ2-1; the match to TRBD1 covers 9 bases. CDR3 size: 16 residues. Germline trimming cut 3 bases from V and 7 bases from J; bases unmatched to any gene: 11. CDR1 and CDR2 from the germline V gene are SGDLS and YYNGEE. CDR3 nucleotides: TGTGCCAGCAGCGCCTACTTGGGACAGGGATGGAATGAGCAGTTCTTC. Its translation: CASSAYLGQGWNEQFF.

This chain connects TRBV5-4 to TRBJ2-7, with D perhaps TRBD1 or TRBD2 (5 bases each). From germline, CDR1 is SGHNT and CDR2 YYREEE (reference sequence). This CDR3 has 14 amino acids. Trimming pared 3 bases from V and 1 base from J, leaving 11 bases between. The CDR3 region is CASSSGTDSYEQYF. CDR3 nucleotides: TGTGCCAGCAGCTCCGGGACCGATTCCTACGAGCAGTACTTC.

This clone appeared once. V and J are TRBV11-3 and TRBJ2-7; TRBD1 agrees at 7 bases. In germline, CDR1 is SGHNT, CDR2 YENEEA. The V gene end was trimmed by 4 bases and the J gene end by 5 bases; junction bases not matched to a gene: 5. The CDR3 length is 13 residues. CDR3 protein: CASSSTGFDEQYF. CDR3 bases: TGTGCCAGCAGCTCGACAGGGTTTGACGAGCAGTACTTC.

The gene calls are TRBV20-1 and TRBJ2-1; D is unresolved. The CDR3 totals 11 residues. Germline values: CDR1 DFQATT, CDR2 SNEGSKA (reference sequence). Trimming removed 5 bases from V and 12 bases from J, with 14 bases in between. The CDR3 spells CSAENPPGQFF. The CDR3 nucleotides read TGCAGTGCTGAAAACCCCCCTGGGCAGTTCTTC.

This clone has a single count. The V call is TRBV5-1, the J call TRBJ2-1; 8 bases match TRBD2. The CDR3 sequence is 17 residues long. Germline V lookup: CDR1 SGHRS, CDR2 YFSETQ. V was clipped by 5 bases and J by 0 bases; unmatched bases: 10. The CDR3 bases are TGCGCCAGCAGTTATCGACCGGGACTAGGCTCCTACAATGAGCAGTTCTTC. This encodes CASSYRPGLGSYNEQFF.

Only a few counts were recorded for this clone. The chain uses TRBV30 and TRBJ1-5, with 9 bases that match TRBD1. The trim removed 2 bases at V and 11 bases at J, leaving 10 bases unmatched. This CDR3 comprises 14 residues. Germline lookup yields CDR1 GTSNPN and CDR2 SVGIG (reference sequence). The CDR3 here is CAWSRTGTGLSQHF. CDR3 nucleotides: TGTGCCTGGAGTCGTACCGGGACAGGGTTGTCCCAGCATTTT.

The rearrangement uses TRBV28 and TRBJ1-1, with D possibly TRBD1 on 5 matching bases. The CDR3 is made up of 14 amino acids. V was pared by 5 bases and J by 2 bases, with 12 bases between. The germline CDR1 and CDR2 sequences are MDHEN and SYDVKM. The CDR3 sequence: CASSQGLLNTEAFF. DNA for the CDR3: TGTGCCAGCAGTCAGGGACTGTTAAACACTGAAGCTTTCTTT. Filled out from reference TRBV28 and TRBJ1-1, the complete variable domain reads DVKVTQSSRYLVKRTGEKVFLECVQDMDHENMFWYRQDPGLGLRLIYFSYDVKMKEKGDIPEGYSVSREKKERFSLILESASTNQTSMYLCASSQGLLNTEAFFGQGTRLTVV.

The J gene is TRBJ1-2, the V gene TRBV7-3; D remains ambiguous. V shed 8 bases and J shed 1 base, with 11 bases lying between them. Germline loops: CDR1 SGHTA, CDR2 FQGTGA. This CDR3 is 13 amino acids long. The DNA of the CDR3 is TGTGCCAGCTCCCATACGGATAACTATGGCTACACCTTC. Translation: CASSHTDNYGYTF.

CDR3 coding DNA: TGTGCCAGCACAACTAGCGGACTCTACAATGAGCAGTTCTTC. Translating it yields CASTTSGLYNEQFF. The V call is TRBV2, the J call TRBJ2-1, with TRBD2 identical over 8 bases. Per the germline V gene, CDR1 is SNHLY and CDR2 is FYNNEI. This CDR3 is built from 14 residues. V lost 7 bases, J lost 3 bases, and 5 bases stayed unmatched.

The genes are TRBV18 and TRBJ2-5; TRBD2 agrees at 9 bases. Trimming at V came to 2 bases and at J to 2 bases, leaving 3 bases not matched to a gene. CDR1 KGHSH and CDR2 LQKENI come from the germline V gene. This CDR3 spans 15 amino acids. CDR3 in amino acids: CASSPRAGGQETQYF. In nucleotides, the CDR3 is TGTGCCAGCTCACCAAGAGCGGGAGGACAAGAGACCCAGTACTTC.

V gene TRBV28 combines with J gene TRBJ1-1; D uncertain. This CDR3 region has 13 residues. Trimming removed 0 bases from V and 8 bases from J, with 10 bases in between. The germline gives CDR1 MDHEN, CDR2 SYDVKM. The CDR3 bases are TGTGCCAGCAGTTTATGGGCCGACGGCGAAGCTTTCTTT. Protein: CASSLWADGEAFF. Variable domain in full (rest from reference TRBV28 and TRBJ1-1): DVKVTQSSRYLVKRTGEKVFLECVQDMDHENMFWYRQDPGLGLRLIYFSYDVKMKEKGDIPEGYSVSREKKERFSLILESASTNQTSMYLCASSLWADGEAFFGQGTRLTVV.

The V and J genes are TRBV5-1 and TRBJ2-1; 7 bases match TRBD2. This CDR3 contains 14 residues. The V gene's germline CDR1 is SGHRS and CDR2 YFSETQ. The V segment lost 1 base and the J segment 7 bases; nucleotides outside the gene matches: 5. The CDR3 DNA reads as TGCGCCAGCAGCTTGAAGCGGGGCGGAAATGAGCAGTTCTTC. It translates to CASSLKRGGNEQFF.

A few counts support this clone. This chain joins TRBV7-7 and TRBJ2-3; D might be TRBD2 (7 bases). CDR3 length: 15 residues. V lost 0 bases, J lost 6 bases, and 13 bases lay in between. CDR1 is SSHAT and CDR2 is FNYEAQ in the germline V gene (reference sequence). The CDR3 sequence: CASSLAQGGGDTQYF. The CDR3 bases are TGTGCCAGCAGCTTAGCCCAAGGGGGAGGGGATACGCAGTATTTT.

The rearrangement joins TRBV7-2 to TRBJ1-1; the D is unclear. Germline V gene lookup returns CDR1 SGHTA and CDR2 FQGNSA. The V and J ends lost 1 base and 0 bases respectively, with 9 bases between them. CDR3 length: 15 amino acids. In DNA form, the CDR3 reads TGTGCCAGCAGCTTAGGGTCTAACATGAACACTGAAGCTTTCTTT. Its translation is CASSLGSNMNTEAFF. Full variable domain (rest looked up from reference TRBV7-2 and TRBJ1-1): GAGVSQSPSNKVTEKGKDVELRCDPISGHTALYWYRQSLGQGLEFLIYFQGNSAPDKSGLPSDRFSAERTGGSVSTLTIQRTQQEDSAVYLCASSLGSNMNTEAFFGQGTRLTVV.

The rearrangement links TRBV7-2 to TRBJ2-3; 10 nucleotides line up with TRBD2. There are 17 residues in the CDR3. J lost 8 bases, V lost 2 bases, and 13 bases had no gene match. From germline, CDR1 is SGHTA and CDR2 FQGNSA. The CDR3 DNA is TGTGCCAGCAGCTTAATGAGCCCAGCGGGAGGGGGGGGTACGCAGTATTTT. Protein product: CASSLMSPAGGGGTQYF.

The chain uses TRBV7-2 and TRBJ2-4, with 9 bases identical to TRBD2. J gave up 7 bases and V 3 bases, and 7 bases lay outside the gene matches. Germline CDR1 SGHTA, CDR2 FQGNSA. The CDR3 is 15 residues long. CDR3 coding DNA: TGTGCCAGCAGCTTGGTAGCGGGAGATCCCAACATTCAGTACTTC. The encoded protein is CASSLVAGDPNIQYF.

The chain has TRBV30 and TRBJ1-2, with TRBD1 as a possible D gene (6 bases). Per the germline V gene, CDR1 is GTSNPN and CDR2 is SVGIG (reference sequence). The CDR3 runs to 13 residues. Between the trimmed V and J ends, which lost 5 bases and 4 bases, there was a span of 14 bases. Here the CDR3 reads CAWVLQGSYGYTF. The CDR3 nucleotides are TGTGCCTGGGTCCTACAGGGTTCCTATGGCTACACCTTC. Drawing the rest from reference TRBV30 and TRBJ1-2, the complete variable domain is SQTIHQWPATLVQPVGSPLSLECTVEGTSNPNLYWYRQAAGRGLQLLFYSVGIGQISSEVPQNLSASRPQDRQFILSSKKLLLSDSGFYLCAWVLQGSYGYTFGSGTRLTVV.

The DNA of the CDR3 is TGTGCCAGGGCCGGGGGGGCACCTTGGGATGAGCAGTTCTTC. Its translation is CARAGGAPWDEQFF. The chain has TRBV25-1 and TRBJ2-1; 8 bases fit TRBD2. The CDR3 length is 14 residues. The trim removed 9 bases at V and 8 bases at J, leaving 12 bases unmatched. CDR1 and CDR2 (germline): MGHDK, SYGVNS.

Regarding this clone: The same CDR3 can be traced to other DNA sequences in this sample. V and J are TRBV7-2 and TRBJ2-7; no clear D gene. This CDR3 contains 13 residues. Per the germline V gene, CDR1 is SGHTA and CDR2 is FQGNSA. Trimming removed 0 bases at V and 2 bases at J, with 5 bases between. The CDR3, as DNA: TGTGCCAGCAGCTTAGCTGGGGCCTACGAGCAGTACTTC. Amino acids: CASSLAGAYEQYF.

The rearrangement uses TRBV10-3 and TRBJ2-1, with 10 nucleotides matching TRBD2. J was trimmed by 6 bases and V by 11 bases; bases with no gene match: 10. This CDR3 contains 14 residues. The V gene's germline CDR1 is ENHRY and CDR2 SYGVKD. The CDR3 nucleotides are TGTGCCTCTGGAAGGCTAGCGGGAGCCAATGAGCAGTTCTTC. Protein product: CASGRLAGANEQFF.

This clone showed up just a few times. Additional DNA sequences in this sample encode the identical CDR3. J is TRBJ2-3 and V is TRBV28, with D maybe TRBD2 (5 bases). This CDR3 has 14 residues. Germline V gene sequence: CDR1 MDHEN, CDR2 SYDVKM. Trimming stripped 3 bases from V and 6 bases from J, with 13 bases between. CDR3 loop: CASSLSRGTDTQYF. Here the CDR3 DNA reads TGTGCCAGCAGTTTGTCTCGGGGAACTGATACGCAGTATTTT. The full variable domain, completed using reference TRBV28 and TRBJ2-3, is DVKVTQSSRYLVKRTGEKVFLECVQDMDHENMFWYRQDPGLGLRLIYFSYDVKMKEKGDIPEGYSVSREKKERFSLILESASTNQTSMYLCASSLSRGTDTQYFGPGTRLTVL.

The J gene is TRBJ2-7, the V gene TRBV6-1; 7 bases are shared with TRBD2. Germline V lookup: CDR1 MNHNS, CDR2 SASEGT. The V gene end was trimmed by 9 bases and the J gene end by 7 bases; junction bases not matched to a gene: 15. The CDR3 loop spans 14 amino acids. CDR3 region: CASLIAGLTREQYF. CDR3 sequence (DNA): TGTGCCAGTCTTATAGCGGGCTTAACAAGAGAGCAGTACTTC.

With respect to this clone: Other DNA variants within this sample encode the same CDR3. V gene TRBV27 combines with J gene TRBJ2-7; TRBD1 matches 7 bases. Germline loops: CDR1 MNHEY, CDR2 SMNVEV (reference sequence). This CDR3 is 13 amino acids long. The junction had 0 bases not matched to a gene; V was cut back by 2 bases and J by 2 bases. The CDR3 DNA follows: TGTGCCAGCAGTTTACAGGGGGCCTACGAGCAGTACTTC. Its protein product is CASSLQGAYEQYF.